This record covers a single T cell receptor beta chain. Its antigen is unknown. Included in the TCR beta cDNA libraries were unique molecular identifiers. TCRdb reprocessed the PCR reads via MiXCR and lists one record per CDR3 protein. Among roughly 170,000 distinct CDR3 sequences listed, about 32% were seen once. These data come from a study of post-analysis software for immune sequencing data. Regarding the study as a whole: With TRBV5-6, TRBV5-1 and TRBV20-1 included, 4 or 5 TRBV segments were more frequent in patients than in controls.

The length of the CDR3 is 13 residues. The junction had 8 bases not matched to a gene; V was cut back by 3 bases and J by 12 bases. Germline CDR1 reads SQVTM; CDR2 reads ANQGSEA. Sequences were obtained from blood. The source is a girl aged 5 to 17 with multiple sclerosis. The chain employs TRBV29-1 and TRBJ2-1; the match to TRBD2 covers 10 bases. The CDR3 loop reads CSVEGLAGVVQFF. The CDR3 bases are TGCAGCGTTGAGGGTCTAGCGGGAGTTGTGCAGTTCTTC.